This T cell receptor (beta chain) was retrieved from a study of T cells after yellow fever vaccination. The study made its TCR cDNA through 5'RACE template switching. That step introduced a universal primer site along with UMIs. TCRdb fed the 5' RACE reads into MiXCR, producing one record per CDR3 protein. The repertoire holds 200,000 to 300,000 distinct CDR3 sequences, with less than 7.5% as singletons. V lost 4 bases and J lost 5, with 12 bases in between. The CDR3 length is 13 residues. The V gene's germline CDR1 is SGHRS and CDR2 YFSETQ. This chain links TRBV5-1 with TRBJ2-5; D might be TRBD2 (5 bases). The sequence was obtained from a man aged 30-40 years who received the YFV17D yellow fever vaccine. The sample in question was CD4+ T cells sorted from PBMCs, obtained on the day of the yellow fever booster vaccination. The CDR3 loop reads CASSSGPRETQYF. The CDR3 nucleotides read TGCGCCAGCAGCAGCGGACCTCGGGAGACCCAGTACTTC.